The T cell receptor beta chain under discussion was sequenced for a study of T-cell memory formation after mild COVID-19. The CDR3 consists of 14 residues. The V and J ends lost 3 bases and 3 bases respectively, with 15 bases between them. Germline V gene lookup returns CDR1 SQVTM and CDR2 ANQGSEA. MiXCR, applied by TCRdb to the 5' RACE reads, yields one record per CDR3 protein. This repertoire shows 430,000 or so distinct CDR3 sequences, 25% found once; its top ten account for approximately 12%. The sample comprised PBMCs or a T cell subset sorted from them (not recorded which). The origin of this receptor is an adult woman who had mild COVID-19 (a few samples of this study predate the infection). Cell type and time point are not known. V is TRBV29-1 and J is TRBJ2-7; D tentatively fits TRBD1 or TRBD2 (5 bases each). CDR3 sequence: CSVESGGDIYEQYF. CDR3 sequence (DNA): TGCAGCGTTGAGTCTGGGGGTGACATCTACGAGCAGTACTTC.